This TCR beta chain was identified in a study of T cell changes during pregnancy in multiple sclerosis. The CDR3 spans 15 residues. Germline lookup yields CDR1 LGHNA and CDR2 YSLEER. V lost 3 bases and J 5 bases, leaving 17 bases between the germline ends. Profiling relied on immunoSEQ multiplex PCR, and the TCRdb table lists in-frame clones only, not all of them. The data show some 27,000 clones, approximately 92% seen once. The TCR originated in a female donor with multiple sclerosis, enrolled in a pregnancy study. The material was CD4+ T cells from peripheral blood mononuclear cells, obtained in the second trimester of pregnancy. The chain links TRBV4-3 to TRBJ2-7; D is possibly TRBD1 (5 bases). The CDR3 nucleotides read TGCGCCAGCAGCCACCGTTCAGGGTTCGGCGACGAGCAGTACTTC. Translating gives CASSHRSGFGDEQYF.